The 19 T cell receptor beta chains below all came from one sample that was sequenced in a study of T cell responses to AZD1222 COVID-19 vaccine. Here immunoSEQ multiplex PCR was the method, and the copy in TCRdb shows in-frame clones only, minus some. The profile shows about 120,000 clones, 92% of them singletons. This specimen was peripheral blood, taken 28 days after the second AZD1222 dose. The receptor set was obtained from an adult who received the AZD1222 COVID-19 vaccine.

The CDR3 region has the DNA TGCGCCAGCAGCCTGGGACAGGGCGTCTCCTATGGCTACACCTTC. It yields the protein CASSLGQGVSYGYTF. V gene TRBV5-1 combines with J gene TRBJ1-2, with 9 bases fitting TRBD1. Looked up from germline, CDR1 is SGHRS and CDR2 is YFSETQ. There are 15 residues in the CDR3. Unmatched junction bases numbered 8, after V lost 4 bases and J lost 4 bases.

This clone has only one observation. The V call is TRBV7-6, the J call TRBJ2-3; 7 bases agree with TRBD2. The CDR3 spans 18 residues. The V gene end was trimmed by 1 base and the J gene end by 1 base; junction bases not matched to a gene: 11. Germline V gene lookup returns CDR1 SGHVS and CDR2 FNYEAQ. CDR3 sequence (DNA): TGTGCCAGCAGCTTAGTACCCGAGGGTGCGGGAGGCACAGATACGCAGTATTTT. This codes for CASSLVPEGAGGTDTQYF.

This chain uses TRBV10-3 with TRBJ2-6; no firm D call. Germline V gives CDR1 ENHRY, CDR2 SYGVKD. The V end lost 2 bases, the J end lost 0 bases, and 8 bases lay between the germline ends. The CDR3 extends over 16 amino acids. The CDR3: CAISEESPSGANVLTF. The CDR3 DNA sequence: TGTGCCATCAGTGAGGAGTCCCCCTCTGGGGCCAACGTCCTGACTTTC.

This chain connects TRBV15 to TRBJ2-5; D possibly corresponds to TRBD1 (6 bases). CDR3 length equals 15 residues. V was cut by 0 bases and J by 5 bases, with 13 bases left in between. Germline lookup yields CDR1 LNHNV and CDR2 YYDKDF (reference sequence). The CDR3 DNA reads TGTGCCACCAGCAGAGACAGAGCTAGGGGGGAGACCCAGTACTTC. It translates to CATSRDRARGETQYF. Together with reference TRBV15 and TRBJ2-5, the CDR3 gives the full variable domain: DAMVIQNPRYQVTQFGKPVTLSCSQTLNHNVMYWYQQKSSQAPKLLFHYYDKDFNNEADTPDNFQSRRPNTSFCFLDIRSPGLGDTAMYLCATSRDRARGETQYFGPGTRLLVL.

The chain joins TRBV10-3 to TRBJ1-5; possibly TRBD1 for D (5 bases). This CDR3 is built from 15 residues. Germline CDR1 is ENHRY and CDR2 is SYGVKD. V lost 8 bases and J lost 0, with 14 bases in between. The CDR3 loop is CAIGGTDNSNQPQHF. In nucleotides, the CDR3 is TGTGCCATCGGGGGGACGGACAATAGCAATCAGCCCCAGCATTTT.

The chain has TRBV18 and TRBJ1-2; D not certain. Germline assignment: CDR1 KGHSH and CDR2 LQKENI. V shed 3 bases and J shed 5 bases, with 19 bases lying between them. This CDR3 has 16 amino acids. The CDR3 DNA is TGTGCCAGCTCACCCTCACGGATCCAGAGAGAGTATGGCTACACCTTC. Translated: CASSPSRIQREYGYTF.

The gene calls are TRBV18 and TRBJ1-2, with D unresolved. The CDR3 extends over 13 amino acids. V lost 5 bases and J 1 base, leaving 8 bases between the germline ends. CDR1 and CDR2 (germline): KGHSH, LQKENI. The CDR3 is CASSVDDNYGYTF. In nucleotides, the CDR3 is TGTGCCAGCTCAGTTGACGATAACTATGGCTACACCTTC.

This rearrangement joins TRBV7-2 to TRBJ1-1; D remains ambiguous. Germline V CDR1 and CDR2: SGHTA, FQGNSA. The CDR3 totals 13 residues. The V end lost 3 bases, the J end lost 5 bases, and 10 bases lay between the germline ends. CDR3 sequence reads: CASSFEMMTEAFF. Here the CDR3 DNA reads TGTGCCAGCAGCTTCGAAATGATGACTGAAGCTTTCTTT.

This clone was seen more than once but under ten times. The CDR3 reads CASSEAEGQGGTPLHF. Here the CDR3 DNA reads TGTGCCAGCAGTGAAGCCGAAGGACAGGGGGGAACGCCCCTCCACTTT. The V call is TRBV6-1, the J call TRBJ1-6; 10 nucleotides match TRBD1. Germline-derived CDR1 and CDR2 are MNHNS and SASEGT. The V and J ends lost 0 bases and 13 bases, in that order; junction bases with no gene match: 9. The CDR3 runs 16 residues.

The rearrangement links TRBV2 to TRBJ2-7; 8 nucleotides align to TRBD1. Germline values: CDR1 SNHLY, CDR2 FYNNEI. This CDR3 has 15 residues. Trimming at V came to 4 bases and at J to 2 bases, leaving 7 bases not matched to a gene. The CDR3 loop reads CASSAGQAITYEQYF. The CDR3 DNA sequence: TGTGCCAGCAGTGCGGGACAGGCGATAACCTACGAGCAGTACTTC. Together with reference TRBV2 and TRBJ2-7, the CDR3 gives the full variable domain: EPEVTQTPSHQVTQMGQEVILRCVPISNHLYFYWYRQILGQKVEFLVSFYNNEISEKSEIFDDQFSVERPDGSNFTLKIRSTKLEDSAMYFCASSAGQAITYEQYFGPGTRLTVT.

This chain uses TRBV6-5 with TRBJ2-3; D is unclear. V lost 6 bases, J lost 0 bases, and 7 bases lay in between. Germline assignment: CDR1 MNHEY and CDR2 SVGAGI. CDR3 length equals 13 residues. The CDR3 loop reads CASRDDSTDTQYF. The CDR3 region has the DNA TGTGCCAGCAGAGATGATAGCACAGATACGCAGTATTTT.

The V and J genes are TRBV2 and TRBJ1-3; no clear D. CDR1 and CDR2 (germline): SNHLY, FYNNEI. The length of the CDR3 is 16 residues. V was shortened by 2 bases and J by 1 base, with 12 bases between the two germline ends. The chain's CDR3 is CASSEPGLGSGNTIYF. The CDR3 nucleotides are TGTGCCAGCAGTGAACCCGGGCTAGGTTCTGGAAACACCATATATTTT. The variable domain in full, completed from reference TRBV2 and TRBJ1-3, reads EPEVTQTPSHQVTQMGQEVILRCVPISNHLYFYWYRQILGQKVEFLVSFYNNEISEKSEIFDDQFSVERPDGSNFTLKIRSTKLEDSAMYFCASSEPGLGSGNTIYFGEGSWLTVV.

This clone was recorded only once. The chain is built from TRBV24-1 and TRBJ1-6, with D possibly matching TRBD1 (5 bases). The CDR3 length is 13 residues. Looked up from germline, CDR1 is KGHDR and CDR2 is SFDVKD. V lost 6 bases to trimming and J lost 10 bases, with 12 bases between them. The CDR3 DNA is TGTGCCACCAGTTTAGGGGAGAAATCACCCCTCCACTTT. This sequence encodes CATSLGEKSPLHF.

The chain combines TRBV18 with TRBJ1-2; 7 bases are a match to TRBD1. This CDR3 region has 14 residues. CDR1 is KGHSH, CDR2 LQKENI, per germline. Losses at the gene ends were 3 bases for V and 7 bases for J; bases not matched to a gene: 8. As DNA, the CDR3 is TGTGCCAGCTCACCCGCCCAGGGGGATGCTGGCTACACCTTC. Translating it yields CASSPAQGDAGYTF.

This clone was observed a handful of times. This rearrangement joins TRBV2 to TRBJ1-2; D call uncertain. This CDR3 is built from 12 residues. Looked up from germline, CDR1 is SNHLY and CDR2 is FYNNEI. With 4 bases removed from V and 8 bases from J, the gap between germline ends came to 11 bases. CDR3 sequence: CASSVGNRGYTF. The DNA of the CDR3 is TGTGCCAGCAGTGTGGGAAATAGAGGCTACACCTTC. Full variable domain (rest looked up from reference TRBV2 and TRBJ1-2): EPEVTQTPSHQVTQMGQEVILRCVPISNHLYFYWYRQILGQKVEFLVSFYNNEISEKSEIFDDQFSVERPDGSNFTLKIRSTKLEDSAMYFCASSVGNRGYTFGSGTRLTVV.

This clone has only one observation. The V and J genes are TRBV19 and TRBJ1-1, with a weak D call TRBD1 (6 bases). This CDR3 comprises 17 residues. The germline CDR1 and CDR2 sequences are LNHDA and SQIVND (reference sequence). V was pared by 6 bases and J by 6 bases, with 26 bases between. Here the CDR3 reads CASSPTTGGGAGPEAFF. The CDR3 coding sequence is TGTGCCAGTAGCCCTACTACAGGTGGGGGCGCCGGCCCTGAAGCTTTCTTT.

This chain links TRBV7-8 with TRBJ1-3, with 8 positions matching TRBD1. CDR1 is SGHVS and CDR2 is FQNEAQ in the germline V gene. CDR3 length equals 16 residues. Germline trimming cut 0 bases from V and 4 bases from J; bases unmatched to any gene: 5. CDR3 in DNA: TGTGCCAGCAGCTTAGCCCAGGGGGCCTTAGGAAACACCATATATTTT. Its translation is CASSLAQGALGNTIYF. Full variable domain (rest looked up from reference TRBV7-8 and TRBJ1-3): GAGVSQSPRYKVAKRGQDVALRCDPISGHVSLFWYQQALGQGPEFLTYFQNEAQLDKSGLPSDRFFAERPEGSVSTLKIQRTQQEDSAVYLCASSLAQGALGNTIYFGEGSWLTVV.

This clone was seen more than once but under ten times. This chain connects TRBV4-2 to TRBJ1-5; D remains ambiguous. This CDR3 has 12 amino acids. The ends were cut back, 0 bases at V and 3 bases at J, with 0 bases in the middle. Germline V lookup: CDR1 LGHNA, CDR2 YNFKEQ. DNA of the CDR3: TGTGCCAGCAGCCAAGACAATCAGCCCCAGCATTTT. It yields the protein CASSQDNQPQHF.

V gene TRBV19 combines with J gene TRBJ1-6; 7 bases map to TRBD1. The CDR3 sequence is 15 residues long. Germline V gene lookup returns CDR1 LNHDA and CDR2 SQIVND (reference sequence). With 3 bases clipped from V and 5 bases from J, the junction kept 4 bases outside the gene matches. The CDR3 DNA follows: TGTGCCAGTAGTATCCAGGGGGTCGATAATTCACCCCTCCACTTT. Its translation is CASSIQGVDNSPLHF.